This T cell receptor beta chain is from a study of early T cells in non-severe SARS-CoV-2 infection. About the study: From unsorted whole blood, bulk RNA was sequenced, and the chains remained unpaired.

Individual cDNA molecules each received unique molecular identifiers attached to them. One entry per CDR3 protein results from TCRdb running MiXCR on the 5' RACE reads. This table holds 15,000 to 20,000 distinct CDR3 sequences, more than 5% found once. This clonotype was detected many times. Antigen: not known. Overall study results and limits: There was a bias toward anti-spike CD8 responses in VDJdb matching, which missed private and CD4 specificities.

Trimming cost V 0 bases and J 2 bases, with 5 bases left between them. The germline V gene has CDR1 MNHEY and CDR2 SVGEGT. This CDR3 spans 13 amino acids. This TCR was recovered from an adult who was a healthcare worker with PCR-confirmed SARS-CoV-2 infection or an uninfected control (not recorded which). This chain uses TRBV6-2 or TRBV6-3 with TRBJ2-7, with TRBD1 as a possible D gene (5 bases). Sequenced input: whole blood. The CDR3 DNA is TGTGCCAGCAGTTACTCGGACACCTACGAGCAGTACTTC. Protein: CASSYSDTYEQYF.